The clone carrying this TCR beta chain came up once. Its antigen is not known. In germline, CDR1 is LGHNA, CDR2 YSLEER. The CDR3 extends over 15 amino acids. V lost 8 bases and J lost 6; bases outside the gene matches: 12. Sequenced by immunoSEQ multiplex PCR; TCRdb stores in-frame clones only, minus some. The table has 100,000 or so clones, 82% seen once. Mismatch repair deficiency was confirmed in all patients, by PCR or immunohistochemistry. This sample was included in a study of PD-1 blockade in mismatch repair-deficient tumors. Whole-study results and caveats: Tumor-resident clones, often absent from pretreatment blood, expanded after pembrolizumab and then contracted.

This TCR derives from an adult with mismatch repair-deficient cancer. The chain links TRBV4-3 to TRBJ2-3; 9 bases are a match to TRBD2. The sequencing here drew on peripheral blood, taken about 36 weeks after starting pembrolizumab. CDR3 amino acids: CASSQSGLARDTQYF. CDR3 nucleotide sequence: TGCGCCAGCTCACAATCGGGACTAGCAAGGGATACGCAGTATTTT.